The entry that follows covers one T cell receptor beta chain sequence. The antigen remains unidentified. This sample was included in a study of PD-1 blockade in mismatch repair-deficient tumors. This sample's time point: approximately ten-day in vitro stimulation with candidate neoantigen peptide 4. Libraries were prepared by immunoSEQ multiplex PCR; TCRdb keeps only in-frame clonotypes and omits some of them. Among over 14,000 clones listed, 80% to 90% were seen once. The CDR3 is made up of 14 amino acids. In germline, CDR1 is KGHSH, CDR2 LQKENI. The V segment lost 8 bases and the J segment 1 base; nucleotides outside the gene matches: 5.

This sample comprised cells cultured in vitro, obtained from a patient treated with pembrolizumab. The origin of this receptor is an adult with mismatch repair-deficient cancer. The chain links TRBV18 to TRBJ2-3, with 8 bases lining up with TRBD1. CDR3 region: CASQLTGGTDTQYF. The CDR3 coding sequence is TGTGCCAGCCAACTGACAGGGGGCACAGATACGCAGTATTTT.